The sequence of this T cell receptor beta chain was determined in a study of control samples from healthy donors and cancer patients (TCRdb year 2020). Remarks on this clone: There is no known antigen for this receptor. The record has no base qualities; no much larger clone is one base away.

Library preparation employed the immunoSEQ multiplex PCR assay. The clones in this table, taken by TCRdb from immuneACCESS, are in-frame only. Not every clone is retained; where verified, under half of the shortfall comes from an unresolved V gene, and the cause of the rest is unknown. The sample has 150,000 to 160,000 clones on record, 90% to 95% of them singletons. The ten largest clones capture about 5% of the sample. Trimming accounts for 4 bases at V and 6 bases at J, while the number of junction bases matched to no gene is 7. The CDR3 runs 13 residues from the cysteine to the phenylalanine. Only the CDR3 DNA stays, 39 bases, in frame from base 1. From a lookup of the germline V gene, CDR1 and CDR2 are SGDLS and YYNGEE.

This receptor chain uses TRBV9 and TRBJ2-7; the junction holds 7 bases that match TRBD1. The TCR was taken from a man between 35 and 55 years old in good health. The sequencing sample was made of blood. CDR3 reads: CASSPGTEAEQYF. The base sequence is TGTGCCAGCAGCCCCGGGACAGAGGCCGAGCAGTACTTC.